A single sample is the source of the 23 T cell receptor beta chains below, sequenced in a study of blood T cells in healthy people across ages. The authors ran a second PCR of about 6 to 11 cycles using a sample-barcoded 5' primer and a J-beta primer mix. TCRdb ran MiXCR on the 5' RACE reads and lists one entry per CDR3 protein. The sample includes about 1.4 million distinct CDR3 sequences, approximately 59% of them seen just once. Sequencing was done on a sample of blood. These receptors were obtained from a man aged 18 to 30 in good health.

The chain recombines TRBV6-5 with TRBJ1-2; D is uncertain. Germline CDR1 MNHEY, CDR2 SVGAGI. V was cut by 7 bases and J by 4 bases, with 16 bases left in between. This CDR3 spans 14 amino acids. The CDR3 sequence is CASTSSRFGYGYTF. The CDR3 nucleotides read TGTGCCAGCACCTCTTCTCGTTTCGGCTATGGCTACACCTTC.

The chain carries TRBV20-1 and TRBJ2-1; 10 positions agree with TRBD2. Trimming at V came to 3 bases and at J to 3 bases, leaving 2 bases not matched to a gene. CDR3 length: 14 residues. CDR1 and CDR2 (germline): DFQATT, SNEGSKA (reference sequence). As DNA, the CDR3 is TGCAGTGCTAGTGGACTAGCGGACTACAATGAGCAGTTCTTC. Amino acids: CSASGLADYNEQFF.

The CDR3 region is CSALRDPPPIAGANVLTF. CDR3 nucleotide sequence: TGCAGTGCCCTCCGGGACCCACCTCCGATAGCTGGGGCCAACGTCCTGACTTTC. The chain links TRBV20-1 to TRBJ2-6; D tentatively reads TRBD1 or TRBD2 (5 bases each). The length of the CDR3 is 18 residues. The V gene lost 6 bases and the J gene lost 2 bases, with 23 bases spanning the gap. The germline V gene encodes CDR1 DFQATT and CDR2 SNEGSKA (reference sequence).

This chain joins TRBV25-1 and TRBJ2-5; D gene ambiguous. The germline V gene encodes CDR1 MGHDK and CDR2 SYGVNS. V was pared by 1 base and J by 2 bases, with 14 bases between. The CDR3 length is 16 residues. CDR3 sequence: CASSELLYGSQETQYF. CDR3 nucleotide sequence: TGTGCCAGCAGTGAATTACTGTATGGCAGTCAAGAGACCCAGTACTTC.

Written as DNA, the CDR3 is TGCGCCAGCAGCTTGGAGGTCAACAGCAGGGAGCAGTTCTTC. The encoded protein is CASSLEVNSREQFF. This sequence joins TRBV5-1 and TRBJ2-1, with no clear D. V shed 0 bases and J shed 10 bases, with 14 bases lying between them. The V gene's germline CDR1 is SGHRS and CDR2 YFSETQ. This CDR3 has 14 amino acids. The whole variable domain, filled in from reference TRBV5-1 and TRBJ2-1, reads KAGVTQTPRYLIKTRGQQVTLSCSPISGHRSVSWYQQTPGQGLQFLFEYFSETQRNKGNFPGRFSGRQFSNSRSEMNVSTLELGDSALYLCASSLEVNSREQFFGPGTRLTVL.

The table lists this clonotype with a few counts. This sequence joins TRBV18 and TRBJ2-3; D is unclear. The V end lost 6 bases, the J end lost 6 bases, and 13 bases lay between the germline ends. The CDR3 has 13 amino acids. Germline values: CDR1 KGHSH, CDR2 LQKENI. CDR3 region: CASSPDLVDTQYF. CDR3 bases: TGTGCCAGCTCTCCGGACCTCGTCGATACGCAGTATTTT.

This chain links TRBV9 with TRBJ2-4; the D is unclear. Matching the DNA end better, TRBJ2-7 makes the J call doubtful. Looked up from germline, CDR1 is SGDLS and CDR2 is YYNGEE. The CDR3 runs 15 residues. CDR3 nucleotides: TGTGCCAGCAGCGTAGATCAGTCCCAGGAATACGAGCAGTACTTC. This codes for CASSVDQSQEYEQYF.

This clonotype is a singleton in its sample. The chain joins TRBV10-3 to TRBJ2-3, with D possibly being TRBD2 (5 bases). Trimming stripped 6 bases from V and 7 bases from J, with 23 bases between. Germline CDR1 is ENHRY and CDR2 is SYGVKD. This CDR3 contains 16 residues. DNA for the CDR3: TGTGCCATCAGCCCGGAAGGTGACGGCGGGCGGTATACGCAGTATTTT. Translating it yields CAISPEGDGGRYTQYF.

V and J are TRBV29-1 and TRBJ2-3; no clear D gene. Germline V gene data show CDR1 as SQVTM and CDR2 as ANQGSEA. Between the trimmed V and J ends, which lost 3 bases and 0 bases, there was a span of 13 bases. This CDR3 has 15 amino acids. CDR3 nucleotide sequence: TGCAGCGTTGATTGGTCAGGCCTTAGCACAGATACGCAGTATTTT. This translates into CSVDWSGLSTDTQYF.

The chain is built from TRBV10-3 and TRBJ2-7; the D is unclear. The V and J ends lost 3 bases and 7 bases respectively, with 19 bases between them. The CDR3 extends over 15 amino acids. The germline gives CDR1 ENHRY, CDR2 SYGVKD. The CDR3 DNA follows: TGTGCCATCAGTGACCCCACTATCGGCGTCGATGAGCAGTACTTC. Protein: CAISDPTIGVDEQYF.

This chain uses TRBV29-1 with TRBJ2-7; 9 bases map to TRBD2. Losses at the gene ends were 6 bases for V and 6 bases for J; bases not matched to a gene: 12. CDR1 is SQVTM and CDR2 is ANQGSEA in the germline V gene. The CDR3 extends over 14 amino acids. CDR3 in amino acids: CSVRLPGLASEQYF. CDR3 in DNA: TGCAGCGTCCGCCTCCCGGGACTAGCTAGCGAGCAGTACTTC.

CDR3 coding DNA: TGTGCCAGCAGCCGGGAGGCCAACACCGGGGAGCTGTTTTTT. This encodes CASSREANTGELFF. The J gene is TRBJ2-2, the V gene TRBV11-2, with 7 bases lining up with TRBD2. CDR1 and CDR2 (germline): SGHAT, FQNNGV. Losses at the gene ends were 5 bases for V and 2 bases for J; bases not matched to a gene: 2. The CDR3 is made up of 14 amino acids. Full variable domain (outside the CDR3, taken from reference TRBV11-2 and TRBJ2-2): EAGVAQSPRYKIIEKRQSVAFWCNPISGHATLYWYQQILGQGPKLLIQFQNNGVVDDSQLPKDRFSAERLKGVDSTLKIQPAKLEDSAVYLCASSREANTGELFFGEGSRLTVL.

The V and J genes are TRBV6-1 and TRBJ2-7; D is possibly TRBD1 (8 bases). Germline V CDR1 and CDR2: MNHNS, SASEGT. The V end was cut by 1 base, the J end by 3 bases, with 16 bases between. This CDR3 contains 16 residues. In nucleotides, the CDR3 is TGTGCCAGCAGTGAAGAGGGGGGGACAGGTCTCTACGAGCAGTACTTC. It encodes CASSEEGGTGLYEQYF.

This chain uses TRBV4-1 with TRBJ2-1; 7 nucleotides line up with TRBD2. From germline, CDR1 is MGHRA and CDR2 YSYEKL. V was pared by 3 bases and J by 6 bases, with 14 bases of the junction left unmatched. The CDR3 loop spans 17 amino acids. For the CDR3, the DNA is TGCGCCAGCAGCCACCATATGTCGGGCGGGAGCGGCAATGAGCAGTTCTTC. Its translation is CASSHHMSGGSGNEQFF.

This clonotype came up a few times. The chain has TRBV12-1 and TRBJ1-2; the table's D gene call, TRBD1, was not cross checked with the DNA. TRBV12-1 is shown as a pseudogene. This CDR3 contains 14 residues. The CDR3 region has the DNA TGTGCCAGCAGCTTTTCAACAGGGGTCTATGGCTACACCTTC. Translating it yields CASSFSTGVYGYTF.

This clonotype was counted a few times. The V call is TRBV5-1, the J call TRBJ2-4, with TRBD2 matching 7 bases. The tail of the sequence fits TRBJ2-7 better, so the J call may be wrong. Germline CDR1 reads SGHRS; CDR2 reads YFSETQ. CDR3 length equals 14 residues. CDR3 protein: CASSQGLINYEQYF. DNA for the CDR3: TGCGCCAGCAGCCAGGGACTAATAAACTACGAGCAGTACTTC.

This clonotype was counted only a few times. This sequence joins TRBV4-3 and TRBJ2-5; TRBD1 might be the D (5 bases). The CDR3 loop spans 15 amino acids. V gave up 0 bases and J gave up 2 bases, with 10 bases separating them. Germline CDR1 and CDR2: LGHNA and YSLEER. The CDR3 loop is CASSQDIYRQETQYF. The CDR3 DNA reads as TGCGCCAGCAGCCAAGATATTTACAGGCAAGAGACCCAGTACTTC.

The CDR3 loop is CASRKAGTWGDTQYF. Written as DNA, the CDR3 is TGTGCCAGCAGGAAAGCGGGGACGTGGGGGGATACGCAGTATTTT. The chain recombines TRBV12-3 or TRBV12-4 with TRBJ2-3, with 7 bases fitting TRBD2. The CDR3 sequence is 15 residues long. V trimming: 6 bases; J trimming: 6 bases; junction bases outside the gene matches: 12.

The sample holds a few counts of this clonotype. The CDR3 DNA reads TGTGCCAGCAGCTTAGGGACCGGGACAGATAAAGAGACCCAGTACTTC. Its protein is CASSLGTGTDKETQYF. The V call is TRBV7-2, the J call TRBJ2-5; 7 nucleotides agree with TRBD1. Germline V gives CDR1 SGHTA, CDR2 FQGNSA. J was trimmed by 3 bases and V by 1 base; bases with no gene match: 8. This CDR3 contains 16 residues.

This rearrangement joins TRBV29-1 to TRBJ2-6; 8 bases line up with TRBD1. The CDR3 contains 16 residues. Trimming cost V 5 bases and J 3 bases; bases outside gene matches: 9. Germline V CDR1 and CDR2: SQVTM, ANQGSEA. CDR3 bases: TGCAGCGTTTATTCAGGGGGCGCTTATGGGGCCAACGTCCTGACTTTC. Residues: CSVYSGGAYGANVLTF.

This clonotype was recorded only once. The chain couples TRBV27 to TRBJ2-1; 9 bases line up with TRBD2. After removal of 6 bases from V and 4 bases from J, the junction contained 7 bases not matched to a gene. The V gene's germline CDR1 is MNHEY and CDR2 SMNVEV (reference sequence). The CDR3 runs to 15 residues. CDR3 protein: CASRPPSGVYNEQFF. The CDR3 nucleotides read TGTGCCAGCAGACCTCCTAGCGGGGTTTACAATGAGCAGTTCTTC.

The chain employs TRBV29-1 and TRBJ2-1, with TRBD2 as a possible D gene (5 bases). Trimming stripped 5 bases from V and 7 bases from J, with 9 bases between. This CDR3 is 11 amino acids long. The germline gives CDR1 SQVTM, CDR2 ANQGSEA. CDR3 sequence: CSVTRENEQFF. CDR3 DNA: TGCAGCGTTACGAGGGAGAATGAGCAGTTCTTC.

The table lists this clonotype with a few counts. The V and J genes are TRBV7-2 and TRBJ2-2, with D unresolved. This CDR3 spans 13 amino acids. V lost 2 bases to trimming and J lost 6 bases, with 7 bases between them. CDR1 is SGHTA and CDR2 is FQGNSA in the germline V gene. The CDR3 protein is CASSLHGAGELFF. The CDR3 DNA is TGTGCCAGCAGCTTACATGGGGCCGGGGAGCTGTTTTTT. Combining the CDR3 with reference TRBV7-2 and TRBJ2-2 gives the whole variable domain GAGVSQSPSNKVTEKGKDVELRCDPISGHTALYWYRQSLGQGLEFLIYFQGNSAPDKSGLPSDRFSAERTGGSVSTLTIQRTQQEDSAVYLCASSLHGAGELFFGEGSRLTVL.